This T cell receptor (beta chain) is drawn from a study of T cell responses to AZD1222 COVID-19 vaccine. Study-level findings and limits: Repertoire sampling was restricted to post-peak T cell response timepoints. Regions left unmutated in variants are reportedly the target of nearly half of spike-specific TCRs.

Regarding this clone: Its antigen is unknown.

CDR1 is SQVTM and CDR2 is ANQGSEA in the germline V gene. J was trimmed by 0 bases and V by 5 bases; bases with no gene match: 13. This CDR3 comprises 17 residues. The table came from immunoSEQ multiplex PCR; TCRdb's copy has only in-frame clones and leaves some out. Among 100,000 to 120,000 clones listed, 94% were seen once. Source: peripheral blood, taken 28 days after the second AZD1222 dose. V gene TRBV29-1 combines with J gene TRBJ1-1; the match to TRBD1 covers 9 bases. The TCR sequence derives from an adult who received the AZD1222 COVID-19 vaccine. CDR3 in DNA: TGCAGCGTTCAATTTCCGGGACAGGGCTATATGAACACTGAAGCTTTCTTT. It specifies CSVQFPGQGYMNTEAFF.